A single sample gave rise to the 9 T cell receptor beta chains below, sequenced in a study of blood T cell repertoires in COVID-19. The table came from immunoSEQ multiplex PCR; TCRdb's copy has only in-frame clones and leaves some out. The sample has 90,000 to 130,000 clones; 87% are singletons. Sequencing was done on a sample of peripheral blood. These receptors came from a human donor in a cohort sampled during active COVID-19.

The table lists this clone with a few counts. The V and J genes are TRBV4-1 and TRBJ2-7; perhaps TRBD2 as D (5 bases). The V end lost 0 bases, the J end lost 4 bases, and 10 bases lay between the germline ends. Germline V lookup: CDR1 MGHRA, CDR2 YSYEKL. The CDR3 spans 14 residues. The CDR3: CASSQDPRGYEQYF. The CDR3, as DNA: TGCGCCAGCAGCCAAGATCCCAGAGGGTACGAGCAGTACTTC.

This chain uses TRBV4-2 with TRBJ2-7; 9 positions agree with TRBD1. The CDR3 contains 16 residues. V trimming: 3 bases; J trimming: 3 bases; junction bases outside the gene matches: 9. CDR1 is LGHNA and CDR2 is YNFKEQ in the germline V gene. DNA of the CDR3: TGTGCCAGCAGCCAGTGGGGGACAGGGTCCCTCTACGAGCAGTACTTC. Protein product: CASSQWGTGSLYEQYF.

V is TRBV28 and J is TRBJ1-2; unclear D gene. The germline V gene encodes CDR1 MDHEN and CDR2 SYDVKM. V shed 4 bases and J shed 2 bases, with 8 bases lying between them. CDR3 length: 13 amino acids. CDR3 nucleotide sequence: TGTGCCAGCAGTTCGGGAAACAACTATGGCTACACCTTC. This codes for CASSSGNNYGYTF.

This chain uses TRBV14 with TRBJ2-5; tentative D call: TRBD1 (6 bases). V was pared by 4 bases and J by 5 bases, with 14 bases between. CDR1 SGHDN and CDR2 FVKESK come from the germline V gene. The CDR3 has 14 residues. The CDR3, as DNA: TGTGCCAGCAGCCCGAGGCAGGGGATGGAGACCCAGTACTTC. Amino acids: CASSPRQGMETQYF.

The chain carries TRBV29-1 and TRBJ2-3; D is possibly TRBD1 (6 bases). Trimming cost V 4 bases and J 4 bases, with 15 bases left between them. The CDR3 contains 14 residues. The germline gives CDR1 SQVTM, CDR2 ANQGSEA. CDR3 loop: CSVGNRAGADTQYF. CDR3 bases: TGCAGCGTTGGAAACAGGGCAGGGGCAGATACGCAGTATTTT.

The CDR3 DNA reads as TGTGCCAGCAGTGAACTCCAGGGTAGGACTGAAGCTTTCTTT. Its protein is CASSELQGRTEAFF. This sequence joins TRBV6-1 and TRBJ1-1; maybe TRBD1 (5 bases). V dropped 2 bases and J dropped 5 bases, with 12 bases sitting between them. The CDR3 is 14 residues long. CDR1 is MNHNS, CDR2 SASEGT, per germline.

This clone was counted between two and nine times. V and J are TRBV5-1 and TRBJ1-2; D might be TRBD1 (5 bases). The CDR3 is made up of 14 amino acids. Germline V lookup: CDR1 SGHRS, CDR2 YFSETQ. V lost 1 base, J lost 3 bases, and 10 bases lay in between. The CDR3 region is CASSLTSRDYGYTF. Written as DNA, the CDR3 is TGCGCCAGCAGCTTGACGAGCAGGGACTATGGCTACACCTTC.

The chain joins TRBV7-9 to TRBJ2-7, with 8 bases lining up with TRBD1. The CDR3 runs to 16 residues. Looked up from germline, CDR1 is SEHNR and CDR2 is FQNEAQ (reference sequence). Germline trimming cut 4 bases from V and 5 bases from J; bases unmatched to any gene: 13. CDR3 in DNA: TGTGCCAGCAGCTGGGAAAGGACAGGGAATTCCAACGAGCAGTACTTC. Residues: CASSWERTGNSNEQYF.

The chain uses TRBV20-1 and TRBJ2-5; D gene ambiguous. V was shortened by 8 bases and J by 2 bases, with 9 bases between the two germline ends. This CDR3 comprises 11 residues. Germline V lookup: CDR1 DFQATT, CDR2 SNEGSKA (reference sequence). The CDR3 reads CSHQKQETQYF. DNA for the CDR3: TGCAGTCATCAAAAACAAGAGACCCAGTACTTC.